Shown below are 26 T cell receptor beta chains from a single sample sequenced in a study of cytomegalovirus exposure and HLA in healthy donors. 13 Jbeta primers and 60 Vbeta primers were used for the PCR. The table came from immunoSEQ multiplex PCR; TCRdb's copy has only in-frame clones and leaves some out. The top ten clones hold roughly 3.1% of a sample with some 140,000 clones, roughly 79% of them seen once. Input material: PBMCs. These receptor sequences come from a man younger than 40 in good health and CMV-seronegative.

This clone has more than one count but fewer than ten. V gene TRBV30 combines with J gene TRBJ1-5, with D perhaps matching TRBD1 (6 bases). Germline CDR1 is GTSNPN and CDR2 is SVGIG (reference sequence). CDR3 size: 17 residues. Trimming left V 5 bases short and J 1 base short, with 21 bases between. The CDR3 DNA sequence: TGTGCCTGGCCAACCTCGGACAGCTCGGGGAGCAATCAGCCCCAGCATTTT. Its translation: CAWPTSDSSGSNQPQHF.

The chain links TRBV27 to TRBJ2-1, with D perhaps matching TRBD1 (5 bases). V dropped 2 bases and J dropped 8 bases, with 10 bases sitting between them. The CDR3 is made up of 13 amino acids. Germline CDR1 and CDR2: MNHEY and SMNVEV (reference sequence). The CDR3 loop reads CASSLQGAYEQFF. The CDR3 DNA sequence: TGTGCCAGCAGTTTACAAGGGGCGTATGAGCAGTTCTTC.

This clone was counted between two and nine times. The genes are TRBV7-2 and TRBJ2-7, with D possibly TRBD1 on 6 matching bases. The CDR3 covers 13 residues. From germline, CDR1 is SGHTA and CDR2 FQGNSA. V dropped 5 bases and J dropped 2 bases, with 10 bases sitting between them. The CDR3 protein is CASSRDRTYEQYF. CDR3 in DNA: TGTGCCAGCAGCCGCGACAGGACCTACGAGCAGTACTTC.

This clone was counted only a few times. The CDR3, as DNA: TGTGCCAGCAGCCATCTTGAGGGACAGGGGGCCCACGAGCAGTACTTC. It codes for CASSHLEGQGAHEQYF. J is TRBJ2-7 and V is TRBV4-2; the match to TRBD1 covers 12 bases. Looked up from germline, CDR1 is LGHNA and CDR2 is YNFKEQ. The CDR3 totals 16 residues. With V trimmed by 3 bases and J by 5 bases, 8 bases remained unmatched.

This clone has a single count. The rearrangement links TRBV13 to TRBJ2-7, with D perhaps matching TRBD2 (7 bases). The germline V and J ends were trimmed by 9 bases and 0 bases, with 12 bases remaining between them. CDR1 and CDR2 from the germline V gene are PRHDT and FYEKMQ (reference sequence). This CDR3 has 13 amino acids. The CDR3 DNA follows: TGTGCCAGGGGAGGGGGGATCTCCTACGAGCAGTACTTC. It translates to CARGGGISYEQYF.

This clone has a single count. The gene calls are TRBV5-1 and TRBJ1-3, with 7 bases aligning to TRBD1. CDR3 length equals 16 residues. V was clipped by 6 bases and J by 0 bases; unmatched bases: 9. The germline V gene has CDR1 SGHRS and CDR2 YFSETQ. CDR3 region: CASTKSTGDSGNTIYF. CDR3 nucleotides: TGCGCCAGCACCAAATCCACAGGGGACTCTGGAAACACCATATATTTT.

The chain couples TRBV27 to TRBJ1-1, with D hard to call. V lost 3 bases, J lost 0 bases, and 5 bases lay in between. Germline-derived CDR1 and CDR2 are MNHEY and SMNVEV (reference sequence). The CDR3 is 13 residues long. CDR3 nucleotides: TGTGCCAGCAGTTTGTTCATGAACACTGAAGCTTTCTTT. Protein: CASSLFMNTEAFF.

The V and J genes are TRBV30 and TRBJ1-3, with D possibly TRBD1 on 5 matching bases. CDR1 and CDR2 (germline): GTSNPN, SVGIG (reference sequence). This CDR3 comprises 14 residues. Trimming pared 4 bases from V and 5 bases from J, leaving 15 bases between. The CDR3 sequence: CAWIASGVRNTIYF. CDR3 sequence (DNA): TGTGCCTGGATTGCTTCGGGGGTGCGAAACACCATATATTTT.

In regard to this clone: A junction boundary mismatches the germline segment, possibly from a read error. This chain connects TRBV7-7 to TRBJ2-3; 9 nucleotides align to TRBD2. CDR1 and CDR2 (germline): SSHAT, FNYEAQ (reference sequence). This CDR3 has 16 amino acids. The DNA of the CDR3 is TGTGCTAGCAGCTTAAAGGTAGCGGGAGTGGAAGATACGCAGTATTTT. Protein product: CASSLKVAGVEDTQYF.

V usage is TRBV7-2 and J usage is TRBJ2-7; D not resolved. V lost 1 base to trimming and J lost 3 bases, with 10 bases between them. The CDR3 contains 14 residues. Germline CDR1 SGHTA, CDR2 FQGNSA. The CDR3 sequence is CASSLVPSHYEQYF. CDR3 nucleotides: TGTGCCAGCAGCTTAGTTCCTAGTCACTACGAGCAGTACTTC.

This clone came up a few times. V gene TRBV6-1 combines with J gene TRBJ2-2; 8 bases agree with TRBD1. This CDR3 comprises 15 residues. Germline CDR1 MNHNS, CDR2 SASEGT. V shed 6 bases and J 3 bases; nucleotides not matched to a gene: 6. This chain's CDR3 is CASSPGTGDTGELFF. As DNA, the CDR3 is TGTGCCAGCAGCCCCGGGACAGGAGACACCGGGGAGCTGTTTTTT.

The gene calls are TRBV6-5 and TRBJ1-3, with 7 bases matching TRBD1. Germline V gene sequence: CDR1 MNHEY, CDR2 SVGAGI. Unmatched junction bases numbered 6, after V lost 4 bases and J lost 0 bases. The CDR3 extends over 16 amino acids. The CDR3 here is CASSSPGQSSGNTIYF. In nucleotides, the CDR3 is TGTGCCAGCAGTTCGCCGGGACAGAGCTCTGGAAACACCATATATTTT.

CDR3 in DNA: TGTGCCAGCAGTTTATCGGCAGGGGTCGGAAACACCATATATTTT. It is translated as CASSLSAGVGNTIYF. The gene calls are TRBV27 and TRBJ1-3, with D possibly TRBD1 on 6 matching bases. Trimming removed 0 bases from V and 4 bases from J, with 10 bases in between. CDR1 is MNHEY, CDR2 SMNVEV, per germline (reference sequence). This CDR3 has 15 residues.

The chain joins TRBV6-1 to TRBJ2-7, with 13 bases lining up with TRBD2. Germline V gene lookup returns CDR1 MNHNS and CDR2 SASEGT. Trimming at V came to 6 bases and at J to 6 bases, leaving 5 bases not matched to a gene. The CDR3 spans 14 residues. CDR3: CASRPGLAGFEQYF. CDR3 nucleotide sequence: TGTGCCAGCAGGCCGGGACTAGCGGGGTTCGAGCAGTACTTC.

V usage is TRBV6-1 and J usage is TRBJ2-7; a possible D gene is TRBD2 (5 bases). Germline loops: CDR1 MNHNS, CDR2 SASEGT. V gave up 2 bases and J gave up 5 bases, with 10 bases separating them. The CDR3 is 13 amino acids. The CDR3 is CASSEPGVHEQYF. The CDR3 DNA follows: TGTGCCAGCAGTGAACCCGGGGTCCACGAGCAGTACTTC.

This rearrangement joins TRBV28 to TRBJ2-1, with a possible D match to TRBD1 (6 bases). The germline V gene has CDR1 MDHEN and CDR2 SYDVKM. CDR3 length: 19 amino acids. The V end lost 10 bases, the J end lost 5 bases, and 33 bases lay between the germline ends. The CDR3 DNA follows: TGTGCCACCAACCCAATCCAAGGACGGTGGGGGCCGACTAACAATGAGCAGTTCTTC. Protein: CATNPIQGRWGPTNNEQFF.

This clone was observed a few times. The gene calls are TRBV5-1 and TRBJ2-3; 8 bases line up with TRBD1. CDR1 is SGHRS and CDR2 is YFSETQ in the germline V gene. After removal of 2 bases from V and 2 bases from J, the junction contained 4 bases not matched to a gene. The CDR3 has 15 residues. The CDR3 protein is CASSFRDRNTDTQYF. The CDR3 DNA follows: TGCGCCAGCAGCTTCCGGGACAGGAACACAGATACGCAGTATTTT.

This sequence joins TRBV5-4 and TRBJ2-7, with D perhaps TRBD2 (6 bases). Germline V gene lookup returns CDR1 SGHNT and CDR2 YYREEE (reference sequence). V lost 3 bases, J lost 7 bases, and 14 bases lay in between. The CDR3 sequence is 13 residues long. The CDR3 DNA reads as TGTGCCAGCAGCTCCCTAGCGTTGGAAGAGCAGTACTTC. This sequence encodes CASSSLALEEQYF. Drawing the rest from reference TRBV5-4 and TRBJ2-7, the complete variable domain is ETGVTQSPTHLIKTRGQQVTLRCSSQSGHNTVSWYQQALGQGPQFIFQYYREEENGRGNFPPRFSGLQFPNYSSELNVNALELDDSALYLCASSSLALEEQYFGPGTRLTVT.

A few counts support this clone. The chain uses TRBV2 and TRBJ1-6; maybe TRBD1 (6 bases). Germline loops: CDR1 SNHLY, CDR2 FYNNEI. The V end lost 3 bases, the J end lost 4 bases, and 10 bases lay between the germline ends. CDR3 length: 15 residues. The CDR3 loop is CASSEDSLYNSPLHF. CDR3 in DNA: TGTGCCAGCAGTGAGGACAGCTTGTATAATTCACCCCTCCACTTT. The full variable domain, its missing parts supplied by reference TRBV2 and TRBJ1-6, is EPEVTQTPSHQVTQMGQEVILRCVPISNHLYFYWYRQILGQKVEFLVSFYNNEISEKSEIFDDQFSVERPDGSNFTLKIRSTKLEDSAMYFCASSEDSLYNSPLHFGNGTRLTVT.

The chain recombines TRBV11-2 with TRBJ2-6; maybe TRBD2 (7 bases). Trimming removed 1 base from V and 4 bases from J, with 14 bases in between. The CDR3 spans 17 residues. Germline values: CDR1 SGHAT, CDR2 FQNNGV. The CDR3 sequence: CASSLGGGALGANVLTF. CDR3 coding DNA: TGTGCCAGCAGCTTAGGCGGGGGCGCTTTAGGGGCCAACGTCCTGACTTTC. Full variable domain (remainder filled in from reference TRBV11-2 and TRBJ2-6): EAGVAQSPRYKIIEKRQSVAFWCNPISGHATLYWYQQILGQGPKLLIQFQNNGVVDDSQLPKDRFSAERLKGVDSTLKIQPAKLEDSAVYLCASSLGGGALGANVLTFGAGSRLTVL.

CDR3 region: CASSQGRQGVWPYNEQFF. CDR3 DNA: TGCGCCAGCAGCCAAGGTCGACAGGGAGTTTGGCCCTACAATGAGCAGTTCTTC. The chain carries TRBV4-3 and TRBJ2-1; 7 nucleotides align to TRBD1. The CDR3 sequence is 18 residues long. Per germline, CDR1 LGHNA and CDR2 YSLEER. The V and J ends lost 1 base and 2 bases, in that order; junction bases with no gene match: 11.

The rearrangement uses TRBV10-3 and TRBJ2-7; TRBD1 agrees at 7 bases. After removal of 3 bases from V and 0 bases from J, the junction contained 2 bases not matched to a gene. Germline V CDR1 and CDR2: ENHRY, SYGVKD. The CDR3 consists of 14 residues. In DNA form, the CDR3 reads TGTGCCATCAGTGAAGGGGGCAGCTCCTACGAGCAGTACTTC. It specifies CAISEGGSSYEQYF.

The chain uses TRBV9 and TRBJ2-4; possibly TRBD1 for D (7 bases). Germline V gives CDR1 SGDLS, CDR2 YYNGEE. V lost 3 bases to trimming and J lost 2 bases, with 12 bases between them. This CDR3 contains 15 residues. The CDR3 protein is CASSATGRTKNIQYF. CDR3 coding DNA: TGTGCCAGCAGCGCGACAGGGAGGACCAAAAACATTCAGTACTTC.

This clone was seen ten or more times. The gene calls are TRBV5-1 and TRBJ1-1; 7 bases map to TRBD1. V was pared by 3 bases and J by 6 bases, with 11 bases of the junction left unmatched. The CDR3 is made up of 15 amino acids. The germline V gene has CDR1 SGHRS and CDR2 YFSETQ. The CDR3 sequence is CASSSGDRVRAEAFF. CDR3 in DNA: TGCGCCAGCAGCTCGGGAGACAGGGTGAGGGCTGAAGCTTTCTTT.

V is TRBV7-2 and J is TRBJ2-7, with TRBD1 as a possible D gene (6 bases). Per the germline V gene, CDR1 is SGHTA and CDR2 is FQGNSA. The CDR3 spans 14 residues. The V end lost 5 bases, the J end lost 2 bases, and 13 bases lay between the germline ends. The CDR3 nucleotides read TGTGCCAGCAGCCCGACATGGACAGCCTACGAGCAGTACTTC. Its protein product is CASSPTWTAYEQYF.

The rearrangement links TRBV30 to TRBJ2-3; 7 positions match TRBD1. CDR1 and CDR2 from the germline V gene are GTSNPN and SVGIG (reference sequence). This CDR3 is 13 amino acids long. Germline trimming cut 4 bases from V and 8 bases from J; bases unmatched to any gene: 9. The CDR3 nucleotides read TGTGCCTGGACCCAGGGACAGTCGGTTACGCAGTATTTT. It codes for CAWTQGQSVTQYF. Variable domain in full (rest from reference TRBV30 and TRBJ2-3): SQTIHQWPATLVQPVGSPLSLECTVEGTSNPNLYWYRQAAGRGLQLLFYSVGIGQISSEVPQNLSASRPQDRQFILSSKKLLLSDSGFYLCAWTQGQSVTQYFGPGTRLTVL.